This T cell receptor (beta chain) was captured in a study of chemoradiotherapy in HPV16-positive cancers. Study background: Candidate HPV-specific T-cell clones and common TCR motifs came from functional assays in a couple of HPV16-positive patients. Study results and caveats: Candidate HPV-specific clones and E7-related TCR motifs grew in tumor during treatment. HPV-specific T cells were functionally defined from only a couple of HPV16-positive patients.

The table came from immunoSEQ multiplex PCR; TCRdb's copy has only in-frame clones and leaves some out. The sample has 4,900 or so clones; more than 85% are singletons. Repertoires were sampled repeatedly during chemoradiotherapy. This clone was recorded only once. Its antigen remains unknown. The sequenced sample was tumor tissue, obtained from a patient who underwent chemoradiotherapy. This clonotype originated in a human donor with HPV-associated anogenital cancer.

For the CDR3, the DNA is TGTGCCAGCAGCCTAGGCACCGGGACAGGGAAAGAGACCCAGTACTTC. Translating gives CASSLGTGTGKETQYF. The V and J genes are TRBV5-4 and TRBJ2-5, with 9 bases identical to TRBD1. The germline gives CDR1 SGHNT, CDR2 YYREEE (reference sequence). V trimming: 4 bases; J trimming: 3 bases; junction bases outside the gene matches: 10. The CDR3 is 16 residues long. The entire variable domain, with the rest obtained from reference TRBV5-4 and TRBJ2-5, is as follows: ETGVTQSPTHLIKTRGQQVTLRCSSQSGHNTVSWYQQALGQGPQFIFQYYREEENGRGNFPPRFSGLQFPNYSSELNVNALELDDSALYLCASSLGTGTGKETQYFGPGTRLLVL.